This T cell receptor (beta chain) came from a study of T cell repertoires in cytomegalovirus infection. Study-wide results and limits: Of the TCR beta families, the public ones yielded a cumulative frequency that identified carriers of CMV plus the relevant HLA.

The J segment lost 6 bases and the V segment lost 6 bases, leaving 11 bases of the junction unmatched. Per germline, CDR1 MNHEY and CDR2 SVGEGT. There are 14 residues in the CDR3. On this clonotype itself: Antigen unknown.

TCRdb reprocessed the reads with MiXCR, giving one entry per CDR3 protein. This sample yields nearly 650,000 distinct CDR3 sequences, of which approximately 25% are seen a single time; roughly 8% belongs to the top ten. This chain links TRBV6-2 or TRBV6-3 with TRBJ2-7; TRBD1 matches 7 bases. The receptor was isolated from a human donor in good health (CMV status not recorded). Some clones in this sample may be carry-over from other donors' samples. Sequencing was done on a sample of CD8+ T cells from PBMCs. CDR3: CASRGQPNRLEQYV. The CDR3 bases are TGTGCCAGCAGGGGACAGCCGAATCGGCTCGAGCAGTACGTC.